The 26 T cell receptor beta chains listed next were all sequenced from one sample in a study of T cells in women clearing cervical HPV infection. Sequenced by immunoSEQ multiplex PCR; TCRdb stores in-frame clones only, minus some. In total, the table holds about 36,000 clones. The specimen was blood buffy coat. The source of these receptors is a woman aged 18-70 years with a cervical HPV16 infection that either progressed to CIN3+ or cleared (not recorded which).

On this clone itself: With the read ending 3 residues before the CDR3 end, the germline J gene is used to fill in that end. This sequence joins TRBV20-1 and TRBJ1-4; TRBD1 aligns across 8 bases. This CDR3 is built from 13 residues. The germline gives CDR1 DFQATT, CDR2 SNEGSKA (reference sequence). CDR3 sequence: CSASDRENSPLFF. CDR3 DNA (partial): TGCAGTGCATCGGACAGGGAGAATTCACCA.

The sequenced CDR3 bases are TGCAGCGTTGGAGAAGGGGGGGGTACCGGGGAG. This sequence encodes CSVGEGGGTGE. The whole CDR3 region reads CSVGEGGGTGELFF. The chain carries TRBV29-1 and TRBJ2-2; tentative D call: TRBD2 (7 bases). The CDR3 end lies 3 residues beyond the end of the read and is filled in from the germline J gene. There are 14 residues in the CDR3. Germline-derived CDR1 and CDR2 are SQVTM and ANQGSEA. The V end was cut by 4 bases, the J end by 5 bases, with 14 bases between.

As regards this clone: The sequenced fragment ends 3 residues before the CDR3 boundary, so the rest is inferred from the germline J gene. The chain employs TRBV6-2 or TRBV6-3 and TRBJ2-1; 8 bases match TRBD2. The CDR3 is made up of 16 amino acids. Per germline, CDR1 MNHEY and CDR2 SVGEGT. V gave up 0 bases and J gave up 3 bases; unmatched junction bases: 4. The sequenced part of the CDR3 DNA is TGTGCCAGCAGTTACTCGATAGCGGGGAGCTACAATGAG. Translated: CASSYSIAGSYNE. The full CDR3 protein is CASSYSIAGSYNEQFF.

As regards this clone: The CDR3 end is not reached by the read, which stops 3 residues before it; the germline J gene fills it in. V is TRBV19 and J is TRBJ2-2, with 11 bases aligning to TRBD1. The CDR3 consists of 17 residues. Germline-derived CDR1 and CDR2 are LNHDA and SQIVND (reference sequence). The V gene end was trimmed by 5 bases and the J gene end by 6 bases; junction bases not matched to a gene: 11. The CDR3 bases that were read are TGTGCCAGTAGTCCTTATGCCGTGGGACAGGGGGCCGGGGAG. Amino acid sequence: CASSPYAVGQGAGE. The full CDR3 protein reads CASSPYAVGQGAGELFF.

A note on this clone: Coverage ceases 3 residues before the CDR3 finishes, and the germline J gene fills in the end. This sequence joins TRBV6-1 and TRBJ2-1, with 8 positions matching TRBD2. Germline CDR1 reads MNHNS; CDR2 reads SASEGT. The J segment lost 2 bases and the V segment lost 2 bases, leaving 11 bases of the junction unmatched. This CDR3 spans 18 amino acids. CDR3 DNA (partial): TGTGCCAGCAGTGAAAGTGGGGCGGGGGGCCCCACCTACAATGAG. Translating it yields CASSESGAGGPTYNE. The CDR3, in full, reads CASSESGAGGPTYNEQFF.

Note on this clone: Read data end 3 residues before the CDR3 end; the end is taken from the germline J gene. The chain has TRBV11-3 and TRBJ2-1, with 8 bases that match TRBD1. Trimming removed 5 bases from V and 1 base from J; junction bases left unmatched: 4. CDR1 and CDR2 (germline): SGHNT, YENEEA. This CDR3 comprises 15 residues. The CDR3 sequence is CASSLGQGSYNEQFF. CDR3 bases read: TGTGCCAGCAGCCTCGGACAGGGTTCCTACAATGAG. Drawing the rest from reference TRBV11-3 and TRBJ2-1, the complete variable domain is EAGVVQSPRYKIIEKKQPVAFWCNPISGHNTLYWYLQNLGQGPELLIRYENEEAVDDSQLPKDRFSAERLKGVDSTLKIQPAELGDSAVYLCASSLGQGSYNEQFFGPGTRLTVL.

On this clone: The read ends 3 residues before the CDR3 terminus; that terminus is restored from the germline J gene. This chain joins TRBV20-1 and TRBJ2-2, with D unclear. V was clipped by 2 bases and J by 0 bases, with 10 bases between them. The CDR3 loop spans 15 amino acids. The germline CDR1 and CDR2 sequences are DFQATT and SNEGSKA (reference sequence). CDR3 region: CSARSTIPNTGELFF. The covered CDR3 bases are TGCAGTGCTAGATCGACAATTCCGAACACCGGGGAG.

As for this clone: The CDR3 is cut off 3 residues early in the read; its end comes from the germline J gene. The V and J genes are TRBV7-3 and TRBJ2-1; 8 positions match TRBD2. The CDR3 spans 14 residues. The V gene's germline CDR1 is SGHTA and CDR2 FQGTGA. Trimming took 4 bases from V and 7 from J; bases not matched to a gene: 6. CDR3 loop: CASSSSGTSNEQFF. The covered CDR3 bases are TGTGCCAGCAGCTCTTCCGGGACTAGTAATGAG.

Details on this clone: The read comes to an end 3 residues before the CDR3 does, leaving the germline J gene to fill in the end. V gene TRBV20-1 combines with J gene TRBJ2-7; 12 bases agree with TRBD2. Germline V gene data show CDR1 as DFQATT and CDR2 as SNEGSKA (reference sequence). This CDR3 region has 16 residues. The V segment lost 1 base and the J segment 5 bases; nucleotides outside the gene matches: 9. CDR3 DNA, as far as it was read: TGCAGTGCTAGAGCCCCTAGCGGGGGGGCGAGGAACGAG. This codes for CSARAPSGGARNE. The whole CDR3 is CSARAPSGGARNEQYF.

The sequenced CDR3 bases are TGCGCCAGCAGCTACAGGGAGAACACCGGGGAG. As protein: CASSYRENTGE. The CDR3 in its entirety is CASSYRENTGELFF. The rearrangement uses TRBV4-1 and TRBJ2-2, with D possibly TRBD1 on 6 matching bases. The read ends 3 residues early relative to the CDR3; the germline J gene fills the gap. The germline V gene has CDR1 MGHRA and CDR2 YSYEKL. There are 14 residues in the CDR3. Between the trimmed V and J ends, which lost 5 bases and 1 base, there was a span of 8 bases.

With respect to this clone: The sequence runs out 3 residues before the end of the CDR3; the remainder is reconstructed from the germline J gene. The gene calls are TRBV7-2 and TRBJ1-4, with 7 bases matching TRBD1. The V gene end was trimmed by 6 bases and the J gene end by 4 bases; junction bases not matched to a gene: 2. Germline-derived CDR1 and CDR2 are SGHTA and FQGNSA. The CDR3 sequence is 13 residues long. Here the CDR3 reads CASRTGFNEKLFF. The sequenced part of the CDR3 DNA is TGTGCCAGCAGGACAGGGTTTAATGAAAAA. Variable domain in full (rest from reference TRBV7-2 and TRBJ1-4): GAGVSQSPSNKVTEKGKDVELRCDPISGHTALYWYRQSLGQGLEFLIYFQGNSAPDKSGLPSDRFSAERTGGSVSTLTIQRTQQEDSAVYLCASRTGFNEKLFFGSGTQLSVL.

In regard to this clone: From the germline J gene comes the end of the CDR3, since the read stops 3 residues before it. The chain is built from TRBV5-4 and TRBJ2-5, with 7 bases aligning to TRBD1. The CDR3 totals 13 residues. Germline V lookup: CDR1 SGHNT, CDR2 YYREEE (reference sequence). V lost 6 bases to trimming and J lost 3 bases; unmatched junction nucleotides: 5. The CDR3 bases that were read are TGTGCCAGCACCAGAACAGGGGAAGAGACC. Translated: CASTRTGEET. The whole CDR3 protein is CASTRTGEETQYF.

A word on this clone: The read gets to within 3 residues of the CDR3 end, and the germline J gene fills in the rest. The chain joins TRBV20-1 to TRBJ2-5, with a tentative D call TRBD1 (5 bases). Germline-derived CDR1 and CDR2 are DFQATT and SNEGSKA (reference sequence). This CDR3 has 14 residues. Between the trimmed V and J ends, which lost 4 bases and 4 bases, there was a span of 16 bases. The CDR3 bases that were read are TGCAGTGCTAAGGGGTTAGGGGCTGGAGAGACC. As protein: CSAKGLGAGET. From start to end, the CDR3 is CSAKGLGAGETQYF.

In the case of this clone: Read data end 3 residues before the CDR3 end; the end is taken from the germline J gene. The genes are TRBV18 and TRBJ2-3, with 7 bases fitting TRBD1. CDR1 KGHSH and CDR2 LQKENI come from the germline V gene. The CDR3 contains 15 residues. The CDR3 loop reads CASSETTGTYQPQYF. The DNA read from the CDR3 is TGTGCCAGCTCGGAGACGACAGGGACGTATCAGCCG.

In the case of this clone: The CDR3 is cut off 3 residues early in the read; its end comes from the germline J gene. V usage is TRBV20-1 and J usage is TRBJ1-1; 7 bases are a match to TRBD1. The CDR3 covers 12 residues. Per germline, CDR1 DFQATT and CDR2 SNEGSKA (reference sequence). Trimming at V came to 8 bases and at J to 1 base, leaving 4 bases not matched to a gene. Here the CDR3 reads CSLNRGNTEAFF. The CDR3 DNA, read in part, is TGCAGTCTGAACAGGGGGAACACTGAA.

In the case of this clone: The read gets to within 3 residues of the CDR3 end, and the germline J gene fills in the rest. The V and J genes are TRBV16 and TRBJ1-6, with 11 positions matching TRBD1. The CDR3 is 14 amino acids. Germline trimming cut 2 bases from V and 10 bases from J; bases unmatched to any gene: 1. Germline V gene lookup returns CDR1 KGHSY and CDR2 FQNENV. The sequenced CDR3 bases are TGTGCCAGCAGCCAAAGGGACAGGGGGTCACCC. This gives the protein CASSQRDRGSP. The full CDR3 protein reads CASSQRDRGSPLHF.

As concerns this clone: The read is 3 residues too short to cover the CDR3 end, so that end is filled in from the germline J gene. J is TRBJ2-7 and V is TRBV6-1, with D hard to call. Trimming left V 4 bases short and J 3 bases short, with 4 bases between. The germline gives CDR1 MNHNS, CDR2 SASEGT. The CDR3 loop spans 11 amino acids. CDR3 in amino acids: CASSVHYEQYF. Partial CDR3 DNA: TGTGCCAGCAGTGTACACTACGAG.

The CDR3 bases that were read are TGTGCCAGTAGGCTACAGGGGGCCCAAAGCATC. Residues: CASRLQGAQSI. The complete CDR3 sequence is CASRLQGAQSIYTF. The rearrangement uses TRBV19 and TRBJ1-2, with 9 bases fitting TRBD1. With the read ending 3 residues before the CDR3 end, the germline J gene is used to fill in that end. Germline assignment: CDR1 LNHDA and CDR2 SQIVND (reference sequence). The CDR3 totals 14 residues.

The sequenced CDR3 bases are TGTGCCAGCAGCCAAGATGCCCGGGGGGGCAGCACCGGGGAG. Protein product: CASSQDARGGSTGE. The entire CDR3 sequence reads CASSQDARGGSTGELFF. The J gene is TRBJ2-2, the V gene TRBV4-2; 8 nucleotides line up with TRBD2. Read data end 3 residues before the CDR3 end; the end is taken from the germline J gene. The CDR3 sequence is 17 residues long. Trimming cost V 0 bases and J 4 bases; bases outside gene matches: 7. CDR1 is LGHNA, CDR2 YNFKEQ, per germline.

Note on this clone: The read falls 3 residues short of the CDR3 end, and the missing part is taken from the germline J gene. The rearrangement links TRBV6-2 or TRBV6-3 to TRBJ1-2; tentatively, D is TRBD1 (6 bases). The CDR3 runs 14 residues. V gave up 6 bases and J gave up 2 bases, with 13 bases separating them. Germline CDR1 and CDR2: MNHEY and SVGEGT. The CDR3 here is CASRRGGSNYGYTF. Incomplete CDR3 DNA: TGTGCCAGCAGGCGGGGGGGCTCCAACTATGGC.

In regard to this clone: The CDR3 extends 3 residues past the end of the read, so its final part is completed from the germline J gene. V is TRBV7-9 and J is TRBJ1-4; 7 bases are a match to TRBD1. V was clipped by 3 bases and J by 0 bases; unmatched bases: 1. The CDR3 sequence is 15 residues long. Germline lookup yields CDR1 SEHNR and CDR2 FQNEAQ (reference sequence). The CDR3 bases that were read are TGTGCCAGCAGCTTCGGGACAGCAACTAATGAAAAA. This translates into CASSFGTATNEK. The whole CDR3 protein is CASSFGTATNEKLFF.

A word on this clone: The read halts 3 residues ahead of the CDR3 end, with the missing end drawn from the germline J gene. The J gene is TRBJ2-3, the V gene TRBV28; 12 nucleotides line up with TRBD2. CDR1 is MDHEN, CDR2 SYDVKM, per germline. Trimming removed 6 bases from V and 2 bases from J; junction bases left unmatched: 3. This CDR3 has 15 amino acids. CDR3 sequence reads: CASSLAGGHTDTQYF. The sequenced CDR3 bases are TGTGCCAGCAGCCTAGCGGGGGGGCACACAGATACG.

As for this clone: The read falls 3 residues short of the CDR3 end, and the missing part is taken from the germline J gene. J is TRBJ2-2 and V is TRBV4-1; D is undetermined. Germline-derived CDR1 and CDR2 are MGHRA and YSYEKL. This CDR3 contains 13 residues. Trimming shortened V by 6 bases and J by 4 bases, and 9 bases separated the two germline ends. CDR3 loop: CASRAGSTGELFF. The CDR3 DNA, read in part, is TGCGCCAGCAGGGCAGGTAGCACCGGGGAG.

As to this clone: The read ends 3 residues early relative to the CDR3; the germline J gene fills the gap. The rearrangement links TRBV5-6 to TRBJ2-5, with 11 bases aligning to TRBD2. The CDR3 contains 15 residues. Per germline, CDR1 SGHDT and CDR2 YYEEEE. The CDR3 bases that were read are TGTGCCAGCAGCTTTGTAGCGGGGGGGGCAGATACC. This sequence encodes CASSFVAGGADT. The CDR3 in its entirety is CASSFVAGGADTQYF.

Regarding this clone: The read falls 3 residues short of the CDR3 end, and the missing part is taken from the germline J gene. The chain employs TRBV10-3 and TRBJ1-1; a weak D match, TRBD1 (6 bases). This CDR3 has 15 residues. V shed 2 bases and J shed 5 bases, with 15 bases lying between them. Per the germline V gene, CDR1 is ENHRY and CDR2 is SYGVKD. The CDR3 bases that were read are TGTGCCATCAGTGAGAGACAGGTAATAGGTACTGAA. Protein product: CAISERQVIGTE. The whole CDR3 protein is CAISERQVIGTEAFF.

CDR3 amino acids: CASKRGGDNYGYTF. The sequenced CDR3 bases are TGTGCCAGCAAGCGGGGAGGGGACAACTATGGC. The rearrangement joins TRBV27 to TRBJ1-2, with a tentative D call TRBD1 (5 bases). Read data end 3 residues before the CDR3 end; the end is taken from the germline J gene. The V gene's germline CDR1 is MNHEY and CDR2 SMNVEV (reference sequence). Trimming stripped 7 bases from V and 2 bases from J, with 14 bases between. The CDR3 has 14 amino acids.